These 9 T cell receptor beta chains share one sample of origin, sequenced in a study of T cell changes during pregnancy in multiple sclerosis. Sequencing used immunoSEQ multiplex PCR; TCRdb keeps in-frame clones, though not all of them. The sample yields approximately 92,000 clones, under 95% seen once. The sequences come from peripheral blood, collected in the first trimester of pregnancy. Every receptor here comes from a female donor with multiple sclerosis, enrolled in a pregnancy study.

A few counts support this clone. The gene calls are TRBV5-1 and TRBJ2-1; 7 bases fit TRBD2. The ends lost 0 bases at V and 9 bases at J; junction bases unmatched: 3. This CDR3 contains 13 residues. Germline V lookup: CDR1 SGHRS, CDR2 YFSETQ. The CDR3 DNA follows: TGCGCCAGCAGCTTGGCCGCTAGCGGTGAGCAGTTCTTC. It encodes CASSLAASGEQFF.

The chain uses TRBV28 and TRBJ1-1; unclear D gene. CDR3 length: 15 amino acids. From germline, CDR1 is MDHEN and CDR2 SYDVKM. The ends were cut back, 6 bases at V and 1 base at J, with 15 bases in the middle. This chain's CDR3 is CASSRRAGRNTEAFF. The DNA of the CDR3 is TGTGCCAGCAGCCGGAGGGCGGGCAGGAACACTGAAGCTTTCTTT.

The rearrangement links TRBV6-1 to TRBJ1-2, with 7 nucleotides matching TRBD1. Germline V lookup: CDR1 MNHNS, CDR2 SASEGT. With 7 bases clipped from V and 3 bases from J, the junction kept 8 bases outside the gene matches. The CDR3 has 14 residues. The CDR3 nucleotides read TGTGCCAGCACCAGACAGGGATTGGACTATGGCTACACCTTC. Amino acids: CASTRQGLDYGYTF.

The CDR3 bases are TGTGCCAGCAGCTTAAGGACAGGGGGGCGTGAGCAGTTCTTC. It encodes CASSLRTGGREQFF. V gene TRBV7-9 combines with J gene TRBJ2-1; 10 nucleotides agree with TRBD1. Germline V gene sequence: CDR1 SEHNR, CDR2 FQNEAQ (reference sequence). Trimming cost V 2 bases and J 9 bases; bases outside gene matches: 4. CDR3 length: 14 residues.

V is TRBV2 and J is TRBJ1-1; tentatively, D is TRBD1 (5 bases). Germline CDR1 reads SNHLY; CDR2 reads FYNNEI. CDR3 length: 15 residues. Trimming cost V 7 bases and J 1 base, with 16 bases left between them. The CDR3 loop is CASMGTPGENTEAFF. The DNA for the CDR3 is TGTGCCAGCATGGGGACTCCTGGGGAGAACACTGAAGCTTTCTTT.

This chain joins TRBV7-9 and TRBJ2-1; TRBD2 is a possible D gene (6 bases). Trimming shortened V by 5 bases and J by 7 bases, and 18 bases separated the two germline ends. The CDR3 covers 15 residues. Looked up from germline, CDR1 is SEHNR and CDR2 is FQNEAQ (reference sequence). This CDR3 reads CASSATLAGKNEQFF. As DNA, the CDR3 is TGTGCCAGCAGCGCGACCCTGGCGGGAAAAAATGAGCAGTTCTTC.

The chain joins TRBV30 to TRBJ2-5, with 7 bases aligning to TRBD1. Per germline, CDR1 GTSNPN and CDR2 SVGIG (reference sequence). CDR3 size: 15 residues. The V segment lost 2 bases and the J segment 2 bases; nucleotides outside the gene matches: 8. The CDR3 here is CAWSTQGTVQETQYF. CDR3 nucleotides: TGTGCCTGGAGTACACAGGGGACGGTGCAAGAGACCCAGTACTTC.

The chain joins TRBV7-9 to TRBJ2-7; maybe TRBD2 (6 bases). Trimming cost V 4 bases and J 0 bases, with 19 bases left between them. The CDR3 extends over 17 amino acids. Germline values: CDR1 SEHNR, CDR2 FQNEAQ (reference sequence). The CDR3 DNA sequence: TGTGCCAGCAGCTCGCCGCCCCGGGACTCGAGCTCCTACGAGCAGTACTTC. It specifies CASSSPPRDSSSYEQYF.

The V call is TRBV2, the J call TRBJ2-7; 9 bases are a match to TRBD1. J was trimmed by 5 bases and V by 9 bases; bases with no gene match: 11. The CDR3 contains 14 residues. Per germline, CDR1 SNHLY and CDR2 FYNNEI. This CDR3 reads CASIPGTGFDEQYF. The CDR3, as DNA: TGTGCCAGTATACCCGGGACAGGGTTCGACGAGCAGTACTTC.